This T cell receptor (beta chain) came from a study of T-cell reconstitution after alpha-beta-depleted transplantation in children. Molecular barcoding with unique molecular identifiers was used for the TCRbeta library. Using its own MiXCR run on the PCR reads, TCRdb lists one record per CDR3 protein. The table lists some 240,000 distinct CDR3 sequences, 9.7% of them singletons, with 5% to 5.5% in the top ten. This CDR3 spans 17 amino acids. CDR1 and CDR2 (germline): SGHDT, YYEEEE. J lost 0 bases, V lost 3 bases, and 10 bases had no gene match. This clonotype showed up many times. Here the sequenced sample was PBMCs from the stem cell graft donor, taken from the stem cell graft. The source of this sequence is a human donor who donated a stem cell graft to a child with SCID. The chain combines TRBV5-6 with TRBJ2-5; 8 bases are shared with TRBD2. The CDR3 reads CASSSTNKAGDQETQYF. Written as DNA, the CDR3 is TGTGCCAGCAGCTCCACCAATAAAGCGGGGGACCAAGAGACCCAGTACTTC.